The source of this TCR beta chain is a study of PD-L1 blockade in urothelial cancer. Study-level background: Male sex and bladder-origin urothelial cancer characterized about 90% of the roughly 29 patients. Patients arrived having already received 0 to 3 prior chemotherapy regimens.

Quantification of FFPE tumor DNA relied on amplified housekeeping genes. Produced via immunoSEQ multiplex PCR; TCRdb's table is partial and in-frame only. The table shows fewer than 2,500 clones, with 35% to 40% occurring only once. This clone was detected only a few times. This CDR3 region has 14 residues. V was pared by 7 bases and J by 9 bases, with 11 bases of the junction left unmatched. CDR1 is MDHEN and CDR2 is SYDVKM in the germline V gene. It was locally advanced or metastatic urothelial carcinoma that patients had. This rearrangement joins TRBV28 to TRBJ2-1, with 8 bases aligning to TRBD2. The clonotype comes from a man aged 60 to 75 with urothelial cancer. The input for sequencing was tumor tissue, taken before atezolizumab (anti-PD-L1) treatment. The CDR3 protein is CASKFSGGGGEQFF. The CDR3, as DNA: TGTGCCAGCAAGTTCAGCGGGGGAGGAGGTGAGCAGTTCTTC.